The 11 T cell receptor beta chains reported below all come from one sample, sequenced in a study of prognosis after radiotherapy for stage I lung cancer (dated by TCRdb to about 2021). The listed sequencing device is Illumina HiSeq 3000. The TCR beta CDR3 region was amplified from genomic DNA by two rounds of multiplex PCR. The first PCR round used primers specific to each TRBV and TRBJ gene, with sequences filed in Chinese patent CN105087789A. TCRdb took the public reads, trimmed them with fastp at Q25, ran MiXCR for clone calling and kept in-frame beta chains. A single entry per CDR3 protein holds the most common genes and DNA from its merged rows. The sample contains about 25,000 distinct CDR3 sequences, around 36% of them found a single time. The top ten hold over 50% of the sample. The sample consisted of PBMCs, taken before or after stereotactic body radiation therapy (not recorded which). The receptor source for this set is a donor aged 50 or older with non-small cell lung cancer.

Turning to this clonotype: A much larger clone differs by one base, so this may be a read error. The genes are TRBV20-1 and TRBJ1-4; maybe TRBD1 (5 bases). Germline CDR1 DFQATT, CDR2 SNEGSKA (reference sequence). This CDR3 comprises 12 residues. CDR3 nucleotide sequence: TGCAGTGCTAGCCCAAGAGGGGAAAAACCGTTTTTT. This sequence encodes CSASPRGEKPFF.

The sample holds many counts of this clonotype. This chain links TRBV20-1 with TRBJ2-3; 7 bases line up with TRBD2. The V segment lost 2 bases and the J segment 1 base; nucleotides outside the gene matches: 3. In germline, CDR1 is DFQATT, CDR2 SNEGSKA (reference sequence). CDR3 length: 14 residues. The DNA for the CDR3 is TGCAGTGCTAGATTTCGGGGGGGCACAGATACGCAGTATTTT. Protein sequence: CSARFRGGTDTQYF.

This clonotype showed up many times. This sequence joins TRBV9 and TRBJ1-3, with 7 bases matching TRBD1. CDR3 length: 15 residues. Trimming took 4 bases from V and 3 from J; bases not matched to a gene: 7. The germline gives CDR1 SGDLS, CDR2 YYNGEE. The CDR3 is CASSRDSGLGNTIYF. For the CDR3, the DNA is TGTGCCAGCAGCCGGGACAGTGGACTTGGAAACACCATATATTTT.

This clonotype appeared many times. This chain uses TRBV7-3 with TRBJ2-1, with a tentative D call TRBD2 (7 bases). The CDR3 totals 16 residues. The germline V gene has CDR1 SGHTA and CDR2 FQGTGA. V lost 2 bases to trimming and J lost 5 bases, with 16 bases between them. As DNA, the CDR3 is TGTGCCAGCAGCTTAGGAGGGCGGGGGCTCCACAATGAGCAGTTCTTC. As protein: CASSLGGRGLHNEQFF.

This clonotype was counted many times. The gene calls are TRBV9 and TRBJ1-3, with D possibly matching TRBD1 (5 bases). This CDR3 is 15 amino acids long. Deletions cut 1 base from V and 0 bases from J, with 8 bases between. Germline assignment: CDR1 SGDLS and CDR2 YYNGEE. CDR3 amino acids: CASSVLQGSGNTIYF. CDR3 DNA sequence: TGTGCCAGCAGCGTACTCCAGGGCTCTGGAAACACCATATATTTT.

Comment on this clonotype: Only one base separates this from a far larger clonotype, so it likely reflects a read error. The V and J genes are TRBV12-3 or TRBV12-4 and TRBJ1-2; D is uncertain. The CDR3 runs to 15 residues. Trimming removed 6 bases from V and 0 bases from J, with 14 bases in between. The CDR3 DNA follows: TGTGCCAGCAGCGAGGGAGTGGCGGCTAACTATGGCTACACCTTC. Residues: CASSEGVAANYGYTF.

The sample holds many counts of this clonotype. This rearrangement joins TRBV4-2 to TRBJ1-6, with 7 bases that match TRBD1. V lost 0 bases to trimming and J lost 10 bases; unmatched junction nucleotides: 9. Looked up from germline, CDR1 is LGHNA and CDR2 is YNFKEQ. This CDR3 comprises 16 residues. The CDR3 spells CASSQEHVRGESPLHF. CDR3 nucleotides: TGTGCCAGCAGCCAAGAGCACGTCAGGGGGGAGTCACCCCTCCACTTT.

This clonotype was picked up many times. This chain joins TRBV2 and TRBJ1-4; D possibly corresponds to TRBD1 (5 bases). The CDR3 length is 14 residues. Germline assignment: CDR1 SNHLY and CDR2 FYNNEI. The V gene lost 3 bases and the J gene lost 2 bases, with 7 bases spanning the gap. This CDR3 reads CASSDQGTNEKLFF. The CDR3 DNA follows: TGTGCCAGCAGTGACCAGGGCACTAATGAAAAACTGTTTTTT.

The gene calls are TRBV18 and TRBJ2-7; D gene ambiguous. The ends were cut back, 3 bases at V and 3 bases at J, with 9 bases in the middle. This CDR3 has 13 residues. Germline V lookup: CDR1 KGHSH, CDR2 LQKENI. Here the CDR3 reads CASSPSEYYEQYF. CDR3 bases: TGTGCCAGCTCACCGTCGGAGTACTACGAGCAGTACTTC.

The rearrangement joins TRBV6-2 or TRBV6-3 to TRBJ2-5; a possible D gene is TRBD1 (6 bases). Germline CDR1 is MNHEY and CDR2 is SVGEGT. Trimming shortened V by 7 bases and J by 3 bases, and 12 bases separated the two germline ends. CDR3 length equals 13 residues. The CDR3 is CASTRGLKETQYF. The CDR3 region has the DNA TGTGCCAGCACAAGGGGGTTAAAAGAGACCCAGTACTTC.

This clonotype was found many times. V is TRBV6-1 and J is TRBJ2-1; possible D gene TRBD2, 6 bases. The CDR3 has 13 amino acids. Germline CDR1 is MNHNS and CDR2 is SASEGT. V was shortened by 5 bases and J by 9 bases, with 14 bases between the two germline ends. The DNA of the CDR3 is TGTGCCAGCAGTCCCTTAGTGGGGGGTGAGCAGTTCTTC. Amino acids: CASSPLVGGEQFF.